The subject of this entry is one T cell receptor (beta chain). The data were taken from a study of tumor-infiltrating lymphocytes in primary liver carcinoma. The researchers obtained blood RNA from unsorted whole blood and also extracted germline DNA. The CDR3 spans 14 residues. Trimming took 6 bases from V and 4 from J; bases not matched to a gene: 8. Germline assignment: CDR1 MDHEN and CDR2 SYDVKM. A primer matching the constant region was used to make TCR beta cDNA from approximately 0.45 ug of total RNA. It was through three nested multiplex PCR rounds of slightly modified ARM-PCR that TCR beta libraries arose. Investigators reported that the first two PCR rounds, at 10 cycles each, used TRBV1-TRBV30 forward primers with a C-beta reverse primer. MiXCR, run by TCRdb on the multiplex PCR reads, gives a single entry per CDR3 protein. Of almost 200,000 distinct CDR3 sequences listed, less than 75% were seen once; the top ten hold around 7.1%.

The source is a woman in her sixties with primary liver carcinoma and hepatitis B virus infection. Sequenced sample: peripheral blood. The chain is built from TRBV28 and TRBJ1-2; 7 positions match TRBD1. The CDR3 DNA is TGTGCCAGCAGCCGCTCGGGGACAGTCTATGGCTACACCTTC. Translating gives CASSRSGTVYGYTF.